This T cell receptor (beta chain) was recovered during a study of technical replicates of blood from a handful of donors. The germline gives CDR1 GTSNPN, CDR2 SVGIG (reference sequence). CDR3 length: 15 amino acids. Trimming removed 4 bases from V and 2 bases from J; junction bases left unmatched: 6. Assay: immunoSEQ multiplex PCR; the TCRdb copy retains only in-frame clones and omits some. The sample includes under 15,000 clones, about 91% of them seen just once. The sequenced material came from PBMCs. The chain has TRBV30 and TRBJ2-3; TRBD2 agrees at 10 bases. This sequence was found in a human donor in good health. This chain's CDR3 is CAWKESGRATDTQYF. The CDR3 nucleotides are TGTGCCTGGAAAGAAAGCGGGAGGGCCACAGATACGCAGTATTTT.